Listed here is a single T cell receptor (beta chain). It lacks a known antigen. No much larger clone exists at a distance of one base, and base qualities are not known. The sample belongs to a study of cytomegalovirus exposure and HLA in healthy donors (dated by TCRdb to 2017 to 2019). Concerning the study at large: In an earlier analysis of approximately 500 of the donors, approximately 300 Gb of sequence data and 117 million unique TCR beta sequences from about 190 million T cells were reported. All discovery cohort repertoires had been generated using a single sequencing platform. An early release that covered fewer than 800 HLA-typed donors contained about 300 gigabases of sequencing data and tens of millions of unique TCR sequences. The study was designed to test whether signatures of past pathogen exposure could be identified by cataloging public T cell receptors. Because of strong linkage in the cohort, roughly five DR-DQ haplotypes were treated as single units for association and clustering. Across 398 genotyped donors of the cohort, an average of about 220,000 unique TCR beta nucleotide sequences per donor were sequenced, and approximately 19% of those sequences were non-productive. Besides the first cohort of some 670 subjects, a separate validation cohort made up of 120 different subjects was used. Genome-wide SNP genotypes for about 60% of the roughly 700 donors were used in a later genetic analysis, which treated that subset as a discovery cohort. An earlier analysis of 587 of the donors used high-throughput TCR beta sequencing to judge whether each TCR beta V gene segment behaved as functional or pseudogenic. The study profiled the T cell repertoires of hundreds of subjects by immunosequencing and related them to cytomegalovirus serostatus. A later analysis re-examined previously published TCR beta repertoires from roughly 720 donors and added high-resolution HLA genotyping to investigate patterns of TCR occurrence. Typing coverage differed by locus: A, B, C, DRB1 and DQB1 were typed in roughly 620-630 donors, DQA1 in 522, DPA1 in 600 to 610, and DPB1 in 450 to 480. High-throughput TCR immunosequencing, statistical association of individual TCRs with disease status, and machine learning were combined to predict cytomegalovirus infection status. Of the approximately 400 genotyped donors, roughly 85% fell in the genetic ancestry cluster associated with self-reported Caucasian donors. Donor age, sex, ethnicity and CMV serostatus were compiled together with the repertoire data. HLA typing included class I and class II loci at four-digit resolution. The later analysis used no new phenotypic data to find candidate immune exposures, relying instead on TCR beta sequences and their occurrence across donors. What the authors observed across the whole study: A further reported finding was that TCR beta sequences accurately predicted the HLA-A and HLA-B alleles for most subjects in the first cohort. CMV serostatus was the only immune exposure information available for the cohort. A later analysis found that most CMV-associated TCR beta chains appeared HLA-restricted, with HLA associations seemingly driven largely by CMV exposure. Linkage disequilibrium might explain the correlated functional status among segregating V segments, but an unknown experimental factor could not be ruled out. An association between a missense DCLRE1C variant and V-gene and J-gene trimming of TCR beta chains was found in a later genetic analysis and replicated in an independent cohort. Roughly uniform sequencing depth across donors was assumed in presence/absence analyses, although this assumption may not hold. The classifier was reported to diagnose cytomegalovirus status with high specificity and sensitivity in both the original cohort and the validation cohort. A few of the identified cytomegalovirus-associated TCR beta chains were confirmed in vitro to be specific for cytomegalovirus antigens. A later genetic analysis reported fewer N-insertions in productive TCRs among donors in an Asian-associated ancestry cluster than the 666-donor mean. A later analysis associated about 16,000 TCR beta sequences with specific HLA alleles at a false discovery rate of 0.05. The sequencing pipeline was judged likely to have produced a cluster of highly shared sequence variants as a technical artifact. A later analysis found that TCR association rates varied across HLA loci, with DRB1 alleles showing the most associated TCRs and HLA-C alleles the fewest. Some IMGT-functional V segments, including TRBV6-2 and TRBV6-3, could not be told apart with the 87-base-pair reads, so those segments were excluded. Broadly in line with IMGT annotations, most TCR beta V segments showed up in productive rearrangements about 87% or about 30% of the time in an earlier analysis of some 590 of the donors. Because some donors lacked HLA typing at each locus, the association tests relied only on the typed subset. Strong co-occurrence of HLA alleles, especially DR and DQ, made assigning TCR associations to individual alleles difficult. In a later analysis, HLA-associated TCR beta chains showed more clonal expansion and lower generation probabilities than non-associated chains that were equally common. The study gave a list of 150 to 200 TCR beta chains associated with cytomegalovirus. Several of the top co-occurrence clusters appeared to be linked to parvovirus B19, influenza, CMV and Epstein-Barr virus, according to a later analysis. Only TCR beta chains were sequenced in this cohort, and the absence of alpha or paired-chain data limited detectable features. Most TCR sequences were observed very rarely across donors, whereas some public TCRs were present in many individuals. It was suggested by the authors that the approach could potentially be generalized to other disease states and immunological phenotypes. Because counts were too low, 15 or so rarely observed V segments, including chromosome 9 orphons, were excluded from the earlier analysis of fewer than 650 of the donors.

The cohort consisted of hundreds of healthy bone marrow donors. Cohort members were all nominally healthy when sampled, although unrecorded immune exposures were likely present. The donor tested CMV seronegative, placing the donor among the roughly 340 seronegative members of the cohort. Every donor gave a peripheral blood sample, and the peripheral blood mononuclear cells from that sample were used for TCR beta sequencing. Genomic DNA extraction from the blood cell samples was performed with the Qiagen DNeasy Blood Extraction Kit. V is pruned by 5 bases and J by 6 bases, leaving 11 bases of the junction without a gene match. Including the terminal cysteine and phenylalanine, the CDR3 comprises 16 residues. The entry retains the CDR3 DNA only, 48 bases that are in frame from base 1. From a lookup of the germline V gene, CDR1 and CDR2 are SGHNT and YENEEA. The protocol used for the library was the immunoSEQ multiplex PCR assay. For the multiplex PCR, a mixture combining 60 forward primers for TCR Vbeta segments and 13 reverse primers for TCR Jbeta segments was used. A multiplex PCR assay on genomic DNA amplified the CDR3 region of rearranged TCR beta genes. The amplified TCR beta libraries were sequenced on the Illumina HiSeq System as 87-base-pair reads. Processing in the source paper ran as follows. A later analysis counted about 82 million unique TCR beta chains across the 650 to 700 repertoires, and roughly 10 million of these chains were shared by at least two donors. Raw reads were error-corrected and collapsed into unique sequences by a nearest-neighbor algorithm in which closely related sequences were merged to remove PCR and sequencing errors. Alignment of CDR3 sequences to IMGT reference sequences was used to assign V, D and J gene segments. Each retained sequence needed at least a six-nucleotide match to both a V gene segment and a J gene segment. Rearrangements were called productive when the CDR3 lacked stop codons and stayed in frame with V and J; all others were non-productive. Following IMGT convention, CDR3 was defined as the stretch from the second conserved V-encoded cysteine up to the conserved J-encoded phenylalanine. The earlier analysis of 500 to 650 of the donors excluded any sequence lacking an unambiguous match to a single V gene segment. In an earlier analysis of some 590 of the donors, V segments were called functional above 56.7% productive rearrangements and were called segregating when the between-donor standard deviation exceeded 5%. A statistical classification framework was built to diagnose cytomegalovirus status from the catalog of TCR beta chain sequences. A later analysis assigned V and J genes by comparing TCR nucleotide sequences with IMGT/GENE-DB human TR gene sequences. The TCRdist pipeline was used in a later analysis to assign CDR3 sequences and most-parsimonious VDJ recombination scenarios. A later analysis defined each TCR beta chain by its CDR3 amino acid sequence plus V-gene family, and excluded reads lacking a unique V-gene family. A later analysis removed several hundred highly shared, low-generation-probability nucleotide sequences to deal with suspected cross-contamination and a sequencing artifact. A later analysis calculated a clonal expansion index for each public chain from normalized within-repertoire ranks of inferred template counts. In a later analysis, generation probabilities were computed with a VDJ recombination model fitted to out-of-frame rearrangements, and the resulting probabilities were checked against IGoR. Hypergeometric tests were used in a later analysis to score TCR-TCR, TCR-HLA and TCR-CMV co-occurrence, with a repertoire-size bias correction applied to the TCR pairs. A later analysis estimated false discovery rates by permuting HLA or CMV assignments 20 times. In a later analysis, co-occurring TCRs were grouped with DBSCAN, and TCRdist sequence similarity was added when clustering was performed within HLA-allele-positive subsets. Repertoires with fewer than 30,000 or more than 120,000 public chains were left out of co-occurrence clustering, as were about five repertoires with anomalous nucleotide sharing. TCRdb stores this immuneACCESS table with in-frame sequences only. Part of the clones is absent; in the studies checked, under half of the shortfall reflects unresolved V genes, and no reason is known for the rest. That table is the source of V, J and clone size, and D and trimming were worked out from the DNA. The sample table contains about 180,000 clones; only one count was recorded for 60% to 85% of them. The ten largest make up around 5.4% of the sample.

Source material: PBMCs. The clonotype was recovered from a man aged 35-49 years in good health and CMV-seronegative. The rearrangement joined TRBV11-3 to TRBJ2-3; TRBD2 aligns with 10 central bases. The DNA sequence is TGTGCCAGCAGCACACGAAGCGGGAGGGCGGGGGATACGCAGTATTTT. This is translated as CASSTRSGRAGDTQYF. The CDR3 plus the reference TRBV11-3 and TRBJ2-3 genes for the other parts give the full variable domain: EAGVVQSPRYKIIEKKQPVAFWCNPISGHNTLYWYLQNLGQGPELLIRYENEEAVDDSQLPKDRFSAERLKGVDSTLKIQPAELGDSAVYLCASSTRSGRAGDTQYFGPGTRLTVL.